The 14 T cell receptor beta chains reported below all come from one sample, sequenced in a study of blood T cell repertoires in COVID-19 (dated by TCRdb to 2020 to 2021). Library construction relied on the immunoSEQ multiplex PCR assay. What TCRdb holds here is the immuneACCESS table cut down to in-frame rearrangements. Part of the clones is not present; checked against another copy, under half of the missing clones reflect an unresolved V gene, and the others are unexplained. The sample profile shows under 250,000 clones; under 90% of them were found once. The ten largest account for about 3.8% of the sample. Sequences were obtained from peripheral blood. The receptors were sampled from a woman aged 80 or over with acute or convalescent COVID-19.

For the CDR3, the DNA is TGTGCCAGCAGCTTAGTAAGCGGATATGGCTACACCTTC. Translating it yields CASSLVSGYGYTF. The rearrangement links TRBV7-9 to TRBJ1-2; the D is unclear. The V end lost 1 base, the J end lost 5 bases, and 8 bases lay between the germline ends. Germline assignment: CDR1 SEHNR and CDR2 FQNEAQ (reference sequence). The CDR3 is 13 amino acids.

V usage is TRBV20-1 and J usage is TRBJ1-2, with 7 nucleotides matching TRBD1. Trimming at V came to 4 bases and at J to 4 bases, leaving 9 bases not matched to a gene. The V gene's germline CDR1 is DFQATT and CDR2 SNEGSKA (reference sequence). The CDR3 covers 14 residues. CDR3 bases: TGCAGTGCTATTGACAGGGCAAGGGTCTATGGCTACACCTTC. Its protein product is CSAIDRARVYGYTF.

The CDR3 here is CASGQNRGSGNTIYF. CDR3 DNA: TGTGCCAGCGGACAGAACAGGGGCTCTGGAAACACCATATATTTT. The chain recombines TRBV7-8 with TRBJ1-3; the match to TRBD1 covers 7 bases. The V gene end was trimmed by 8 bases and the J gene end by 0 bases; junction bases not matched to a gene: 7. Looked up from germline, CDR1 is SGHVS and CDR2 is FQNEAQ. The CDR3 length is 15 residues.

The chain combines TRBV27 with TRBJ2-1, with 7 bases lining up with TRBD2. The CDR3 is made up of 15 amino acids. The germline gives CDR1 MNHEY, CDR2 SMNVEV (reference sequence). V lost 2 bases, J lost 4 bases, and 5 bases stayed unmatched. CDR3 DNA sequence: TGTGCCAGCAGTTTAATCCTAGCGGTTTACAATGAGCAGTTCTTC. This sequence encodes CASSLILAVYNEQFF.

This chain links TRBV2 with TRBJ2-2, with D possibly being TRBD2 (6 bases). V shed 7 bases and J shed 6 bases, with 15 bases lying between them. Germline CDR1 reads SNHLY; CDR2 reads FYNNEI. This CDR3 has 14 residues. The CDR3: CASKGSTRSGELFF. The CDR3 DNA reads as TGTGCCAGCAAGGGGTCGACTAGGTCCGGGGAGCTGTTTTTT.

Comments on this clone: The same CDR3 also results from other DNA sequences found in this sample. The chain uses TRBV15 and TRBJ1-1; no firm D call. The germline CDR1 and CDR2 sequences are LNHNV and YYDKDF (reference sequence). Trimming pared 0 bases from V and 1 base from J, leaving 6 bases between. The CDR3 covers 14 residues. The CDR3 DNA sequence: TGTGCCACCAGCAGAGATCGGGAGAACACTGAAGCTTTCTTT. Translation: CATSRDRENTEAFF.

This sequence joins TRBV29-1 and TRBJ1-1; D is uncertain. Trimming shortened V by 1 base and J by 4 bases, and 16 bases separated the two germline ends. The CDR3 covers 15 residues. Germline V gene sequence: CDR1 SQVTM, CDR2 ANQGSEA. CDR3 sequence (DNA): TGCAGCGTTGAAGTGGCATTAGGGAGGGCCACTGAAGCTTTCTTT. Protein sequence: CSVEVALGRATEAFF.

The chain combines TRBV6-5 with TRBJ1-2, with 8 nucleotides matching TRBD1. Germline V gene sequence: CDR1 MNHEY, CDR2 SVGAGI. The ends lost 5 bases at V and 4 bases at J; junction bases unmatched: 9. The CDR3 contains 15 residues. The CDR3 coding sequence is TGTGCCAGCAGTACACCGGGACAGGAGCCCTATGGCTACACCTTC. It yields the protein CASSTPGQEPYGYTF.

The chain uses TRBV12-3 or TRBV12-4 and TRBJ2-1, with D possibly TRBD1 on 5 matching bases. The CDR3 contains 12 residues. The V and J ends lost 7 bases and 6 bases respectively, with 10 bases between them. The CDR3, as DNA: TGTGCCAGCATTACCGACAGCAATGAGCAGTTCTTC. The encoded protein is CASITDSNEQFF.

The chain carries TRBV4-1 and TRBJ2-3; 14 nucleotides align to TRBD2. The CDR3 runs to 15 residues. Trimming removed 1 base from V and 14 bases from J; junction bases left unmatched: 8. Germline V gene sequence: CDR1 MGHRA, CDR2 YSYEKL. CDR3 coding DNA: TGCGCCAGCAGCCAAGTCACGGGACTAGCGGGGGCTCGGTATTTT. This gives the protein CASSQVTGLAGARYF.

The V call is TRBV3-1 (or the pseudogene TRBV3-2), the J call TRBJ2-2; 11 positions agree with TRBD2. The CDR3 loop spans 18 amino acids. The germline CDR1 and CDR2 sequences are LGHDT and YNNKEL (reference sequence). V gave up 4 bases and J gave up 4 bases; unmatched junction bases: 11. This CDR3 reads CASSRPEGLAAGTGELFF. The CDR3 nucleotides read TGTGCCAGCAGCCGACCGGAGGGACTAGCGGCGGGCACCGGGGAGCTGTTTTTT.

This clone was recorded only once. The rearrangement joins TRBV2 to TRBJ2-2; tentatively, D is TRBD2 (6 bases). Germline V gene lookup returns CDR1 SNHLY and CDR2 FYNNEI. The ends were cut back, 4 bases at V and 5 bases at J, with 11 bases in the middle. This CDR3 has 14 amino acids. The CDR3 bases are TGTGCCAGCAGTGTTAGGGGAGGTACCGGGGAGCTGTTTTTT. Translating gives CASSVRGGTGELFF.

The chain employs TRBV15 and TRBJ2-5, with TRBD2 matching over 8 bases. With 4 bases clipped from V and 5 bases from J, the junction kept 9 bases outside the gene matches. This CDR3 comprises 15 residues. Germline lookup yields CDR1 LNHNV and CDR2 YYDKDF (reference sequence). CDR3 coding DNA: TGTGCCACCAGCACCGACCGGGGGGGCCGGGAGACCCAGTACTTC. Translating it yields CATSTDRGGRETQYF.

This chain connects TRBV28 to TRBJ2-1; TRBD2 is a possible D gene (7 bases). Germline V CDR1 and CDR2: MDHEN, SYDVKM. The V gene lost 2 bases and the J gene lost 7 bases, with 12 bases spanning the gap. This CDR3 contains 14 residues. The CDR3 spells CASSLGGATNEQFF. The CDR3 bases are TGTGCCAGCAGTTTAGGGGGGGCGACGAATGAGCAGTTCTTC.